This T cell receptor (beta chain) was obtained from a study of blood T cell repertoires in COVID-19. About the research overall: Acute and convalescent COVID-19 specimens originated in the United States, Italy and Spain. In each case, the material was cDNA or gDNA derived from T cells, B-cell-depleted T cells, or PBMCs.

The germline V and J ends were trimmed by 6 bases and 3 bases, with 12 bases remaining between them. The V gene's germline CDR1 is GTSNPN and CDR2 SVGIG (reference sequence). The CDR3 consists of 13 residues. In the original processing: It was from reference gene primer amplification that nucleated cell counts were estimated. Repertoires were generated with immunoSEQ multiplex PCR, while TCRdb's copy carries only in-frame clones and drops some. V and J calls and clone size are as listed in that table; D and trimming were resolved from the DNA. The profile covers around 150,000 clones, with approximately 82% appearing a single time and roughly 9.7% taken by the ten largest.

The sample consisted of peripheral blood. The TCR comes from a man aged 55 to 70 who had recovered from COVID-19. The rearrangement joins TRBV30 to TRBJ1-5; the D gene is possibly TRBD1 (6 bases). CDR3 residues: CACLGGVNQPQHF. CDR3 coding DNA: TGTGCCTGCCTAGGGGGTGTCAATCAGCCCCAGCATTTT.